This T cell receptor beta chain was found in a study of vaccination effects on CD4 cells after COVID-19. General study results and limits: Infection- and vaccine-induced clones contracted markedly late after vaccination.

Subsequent to a culture period of more than 9 days, CD4+ T cells were isolated. Data came from immunoSEQ multiplex PCR; TCRdb stores just in-frame clones and leaves some out. The sample carries some 26,000 clones, around 67% recorded once. In regard to this clone: Its antigen is not identified.

CDR3 length equals 12 residues. CDR1 is ENHRY and CDR2 is SYGVKD in the germline V gene. V lost 6 bases to trimming and J lost 8 bases, with 13 bases between them. This chain links TRBV10-3 with TRBJ1-2; D gene unclear. The sequencing here drew on CD4+ T cells from PBMCs cultured without peptide, taken before COVID-19 vaccination. This clonotype was obtained from a human donor who received a COVID-19 vaccine. CDR3 residues: CAISRSGEGYTF. The CDR3, as DNA: TGTGCCATCAGCAGATCCGGAGAGGGCTACACCTTC.